The 4 T cell receptor beta chains given below trace back to one sample, sequenced in a study of blood T cell repertoires in COVID-19. Sequenced by immunoSEQ multiplex PCR; TCRdb stores in-frame clones only, minus some. This sample carries fewer than 75,000 clones, about 91% of them seen once, and the ten largest clones take approximately 4.2%. The sample taken for sequencing was peripheral blood. The receptor set was obtained from a man over 45 with active COVID-19.

The chain couples TRBV2 to TRBJ2-7, with TRBD2 matching 12 bases. The junction had 6 bases not matched to a gene; V was cut back by 6 bases and J by 6 bases. Looked up from germline, CDR1 is SNHLY and CDR2 is FYNNEI. There are 14 residues in the CDR3. In DNA form, the CDR3 reads TGTGCCAGCAGGACTAGCGGGAGTGGCGGCGAGCAGTACTTC. This encodes CASRTSGSGGEQYF.

The rearrangement uses TRBV28 and TRBJ1-6, with no clear D. Germline V gene lookup returns CDR1 MDHEN and CDR2 SYDVKM. This CDR3 contains 14 residues. V lost 6 bases and J 6 bases, leaving 12 bases between the germline ends. The CDR3 reads CASRGGVRNSPLHF. CDR3 DNA sequence: TGTGCCAGCAGGGGCGGGGTACGTAATTCACCCCTCCACTTT.

The sample holds one count of this clone. The chain uses TRBV28 and TRBJ1-4; D might be TRBD1 (5 bases). This CDR3 has 16 amino acids. In germline, CDR1 is MDHEN, CDR2 SYDVKM. Trimming took off 2 bases at V and 8 bases at J, with 18 bases between the two ends. Here the CDR3 DNA reads TGTGCCAGCAGTTTAGGGTCGTGGGGGGTCGAAGAAAAACTGTTTTTT. This sequence encodes CASSLGSWGVEEKLFF.

This clone came up many times. This chain links TRBV9 with TRBJ2-7; possibly TRBD1 for D (6 bases). CDR1 SGDLS and CDR2 YYNGEE come from the germline V gene. The CDR3 has 15 residues. Trimming took off 0 bases at V and 3 bases at J, with 13 bases between the two ends. The CDR3 nucleotides are TGTGCCAGCAGCGTAGGGCAGGGGCTATACTACGAGCAGTACTTC. Protein product: CASSVGQGLYYEQYF.